This T cell receptor (beta chain) was sequenced for a study of early T cells in non-severe SARS-CoV-2 infection. About the research overall: Whole-blood bulk RNA, unsorted, was sequenced, and chains were unpaired.

Attachment of unique molecular identifiers was made to individual cDNA molecules. TCRdb analysed the 5' RACE reads with MiXCR anew, one entry per CDR3 protein. The sample comprises more than 55,000 distinct CDR3 sequences, roughly 4.8% of which are singletons, and approximately 3.7% rests with the top ten. This clonotype has a count of ten or more. Its target is not known. General study points: The VDJdb matching leaned toward anti-spike CD8 responses and overlooked private and CD4 specificities.

Looked up from germline, CDR1 is SQVTM and CDR2 is ANQGSEA. Trimming stripped 1 base from V and 2 bases from J, with 13 bases between. The length of the CDR3 is 15 residues. Sequencing used whole blood, obtained at baseline. The sequence came from an adult who was a healthcare worker with PCR-confirmed SARS-CoV-2 infection or an uninfected control (not recorded which). The donor label of this sample is uncertain. V gene TRBV29-1 combines with J gene TRBJ2-3; D ambiguous. This CDR3 reads CSVEVGYSPTDTQYF. The CDR3 coding sequence is TGCAGCGTTGAAGTAGGGTACAGCCCCACAGATACGCAGTATTTT.